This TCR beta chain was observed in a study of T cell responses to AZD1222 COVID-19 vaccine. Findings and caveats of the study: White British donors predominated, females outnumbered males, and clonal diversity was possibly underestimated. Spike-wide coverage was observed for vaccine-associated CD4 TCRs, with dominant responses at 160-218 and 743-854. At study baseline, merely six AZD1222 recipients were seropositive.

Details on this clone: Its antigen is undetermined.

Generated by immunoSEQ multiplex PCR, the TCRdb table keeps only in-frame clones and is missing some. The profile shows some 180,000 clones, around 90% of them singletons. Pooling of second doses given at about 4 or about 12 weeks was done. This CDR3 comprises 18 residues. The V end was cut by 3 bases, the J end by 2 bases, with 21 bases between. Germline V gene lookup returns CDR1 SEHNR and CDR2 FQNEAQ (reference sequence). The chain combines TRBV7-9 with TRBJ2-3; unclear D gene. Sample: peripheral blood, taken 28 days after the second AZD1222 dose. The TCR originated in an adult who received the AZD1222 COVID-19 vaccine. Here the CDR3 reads CASSFSQQPTEFTDTQYF. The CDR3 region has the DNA TGTGCCAGCAGCTTTAGTCAACAGCCGACCGAATTCACAGATACGCAGTATTTT.